This T cell receptor (beta chain) stems from a study of memory B cells and T cells in multiple sclerosis. After stimulus-free culture, autoproliferating CFSE-dim and non-proliferating CFSE-high T cells were sequenced separately. Replicate wells were pooled after roughly 7 days of stimulus-free culture of fewer than 65 million CFSE-labeled PBMCs. PBMCs were labeled with roughly 0.46 uM CFSE and cultured without exogenous stimuli. This table comes from immunoSEQ multiplex PCR, and its TCRdb copy is limited to in-frame clones, with some not included. The data hold 40,000 to 50,000 clones, with roughly 82% observed a single time. Overall study results and limits: Shared clonotype counts depended on differing compartment clone-set sizes and were normalized.

In germline, CDR1 is MGHRA, CDR2 YSYEKL. V was trimmed by 0 bases and J by 4 bases, leaving 10 bases between them. CDR3 length equals 14 residues. About this clone: Antigen unknown.

Material for sequencing was PBMCs from blood kept in culture. The chain has TRBV4-1 and TRBJ2-7, with D possibly matching TRBD2 (6 bases). This receptor was identified in a human donor with multiple sclerosis. The CDR3 reads CASSQEEGSYEQYF. In DNA, the CDR3 is TGCGCCAGCAGCCAAGAGGAGGGTTCATACGAGCAGTACTTC.